Given below is one TCR beta chain in context. Its matching antigen is unknown. The sample originates from a study of T-cell memory formation after mild COVID-19. The overall study: Largely donor-specific TCR clusters were found.

Looked up from germline, CDR1 is SGHRS and CDR2 is YFSETQ. The CDR3 loop spans 15 amino acids. J was trimmed by 7 bases and V by 4 bases; bases with no gene match: 8. TCRdb independently ran MiXCR on the 5' RACE reads; one entry per CDR3 protein. The profile shows about 110,000 distinct CDR3 sequences, 15% to 20% of them singletons. Points from the study as a whole: Within pre-infection memory, some responding clones were found, suggesting cross-reactive memory joined. While clones contracting from day 15 to 85 were balanced between CD4 and CD8, later expanders leaned CD4+.

Sample: PBMCs or a T cell subset sorted from them (not recorded which). The genes are TRBV5-1 and TRBJ1-6, with 7 bases matching TRBD1. This clonotype originated in a man between 18 and 29 years old who had mild COVID-19 (a few samples of this study predate the infection). Cell type and time point are not known. DNA for the CDR3: TGCGCCAGCAGCGCAGGGACAGCCGCGAATTCACCCCTCCACTTT. Encoded protein: CASSAGTAANSPLHF.